The 14 T cell receptor beta chains in this list originate from one sample, sequenced in a study of cytotoxic CD8 clonotypes in ibrutinib-treated CLL. Produced via immunoSEQ multiplex PCR; TCRdb's table is partial and in-frame only. The sample consists of more than 150,000 clones, over 55% of them appearing once. The sequencing here drew on PBMCs, taken after 24 months of ibrutinib treatment. The receptors stem from a human donor with chronic lymphocytic leukemia.

This sequence joins TRBV6-5 and TRBJ2-2; D unclear. V lost 3 bases and J 4 bases, leaving 9 bases between the germline ends. The V gene's germline CDR1 is MNHEY and CDR2 SVGAGI. The length of the CDR3 is 14 residues. The CDR3 nucleotides are TGTGCCAGCAGTTATTCACAAGCCACCGGGGAGCTGTTTTTT. Amino acid sequence: CASSYSQATGELFF.

In its sample, this clone was seen a few times. This chain links TRBV28 with TRBJ2-1, with 15 bases that match TRBD2. This CDR3 is built from 15 residues. J gave up 9 bases and V 6 bases, and 6 bases lay outside the gene matches. CDR1 is MDHEN and CDR2 is SYDVKM in the germline V gene. The CDR3 protein is CASSHGLAGGIEQFF. CDR3 DNA: TGTGCCAGCAGCCACGGACTAGCGGGAGGGATTGAGCAGTTCTTC.

Only a few counts were recorded for this clone. The gene calls are TRBV7-9 and TRBJ2-7; the D is unclear. V lost 4 bases and J 3 bases, leaving 7 bases between the germline ends. The CDR3 contains 12 residues. CDR1 is SEHNR, CDR2 FQNEAQ, per germline (reference sequence). For the CDR3, the DNA is TGTGCCAGCAGCTACGGAGTCTACGAGCAGTACTTC. Its translation is CASSYGVYEQYF.

The chain couples TRBV7-8 to TRBJ2-5, with TRBD2 matching over 9 bases. The germline gives CDR1 SGHVS, CDR2 FQNEAQ. CDR3 length: 15 amino acids. J was trimmed by 5 bases and V by 7 bases; bases with no gene match: 11. CDR3 coding DNA: TGTGCCAGCATCAAGAGGACTAGCGAGGGCGAGACCCAGTACTTC. It is translated as CASIKRTSEGETQYF.

At least ten counts were recorded for this clone. This sequence joins TRBV7-9 and TRBJ2-2; weak D call: TRBD2 (5 bases). This CDR3 is built from 17 residues. The germline V gene has CDR1 SEHNR and CDR2 FQNEAQ (reference sequence). The germline V and J ends were trimmed by 5 bases and 1 base, with 17 bases remaining between them. The CDR3 loop is CASSPGLLGRNTGELFF. The DNA of the CDR3 is TGTGCCAGCAGCCCAGGACTCCTAGGAAGGAACACCGGGGAGCTGTTTTTT.

The chain joins TRBV29-1 to TRBJ2-7, with 8 bases identical to TRBD1. This CDR3 has 15 amino acids. V lost 6 bases and J lost 4; bases outside the gene matches: 14. Germline V lookup: CDR1 SQVTM, CDR2 ANQGSEA. Here the CDR3 DNA reads TGCAGCGTAGGTTCGACCGACAGGGGAAGGTACGAGCAGTACTTC. It yields the protein CSVGSTDRGRYEQYF.

The chain recombines TRBV7-2 with TRBJ2-7; D perhaps matches TRBD2 (6 bases). The V end was cut by 1 base, the J end by 4 bases, with 14 bases between. The CDR3 contains 15 residues. Germline CDR1 SGHTA, CDR2 FQGNSA. As DNA, the CDR3 is TGTGCCAGCAGCTTAGGTTGGAGGGCAGGTTACGAGCAGTACTTC. Its protein is CASSLGWRAGYEQYF.

This chain links TRBV5-1 with TRBJ2-7, with 7 bases matching TRBD2. The CDR3 sequence is 13 residues long. V was clipped by 9 bases and J by 0 bases; unmatched bases: 6. In germline, CDR1 is SGHRS, CDR2 YFSETQ. The CDR3 DNA is TGCGCCACCTCGCTAGCGGACTCCTACGAGCAGTACTTC. It is translated as CATSLADSYEQYF.

About this clone itself: A much more abundant neighbour one base away suggests this may be a read error. The V and J genes are TRBV11-2 and TRBJ2-2; 8 bases line up with TRBD1. The V segment lost 2 bases and the J segment 0 bases; nucleotides outside the gene matches: 2. Germline values: CDR1 SGHAT, CDR2 FQNNGV. The CDR3 has 16 amino acids. The chain's CDR3 is CASSLRQGSNTGELFF. DNA for the CDR3: TGTGCCAGCAGCTTAAGACAGGGGTCGAACACCGGGGAGCTGTTTTTT.

This clone was seen a few times. The chain recombines TRBV4-1 with TRBJ1-4; D perhaps matches TRBD1 (6 bases). CDR3 length equals 15 residues. V gave up 3 bases and J gave up 7 bases, with 15 bases separating them. CDR1 is MGHRA and CDR2 is YSYEKL in the germline V gene. CDR3 nucleotide sequence: TGCGCCAGCAGCCATTCGGGGGGCAGTGGTGAAAAACTGTTTTTT. Translating gives CASSHSGGSGEKLFF.

V gene TRBV7-2 combines with J gene TRBJ2-7, with D unresolved. V was trimmed by 4 bases and J by 2 bases, leaving 12 bases between them. CDR1 is SGHTA, CDR2 FQGNSA, per germline. The CDR3 is 14 amino acids. CDR3 region: CASSSMTLPYEQYF. The CDR3 nucleotides are TGTGCCAGCAGCTCAATGACGCTTCCCTACGAGCAGTACTTC.

The CDR3 DNA reads TGTGCCAGCAGCTCAAACCGGGGGTCTGGGGCCAACGTCCTGACTTTC. Its protein is CASSSNRGSGANVLTF. The rearrangement links TRBV7-3 to TRBJ2-6, with a weak D call TRBD2 (6 bases). Germline CDR1 reads SGHTA; CDR2 reads FQGTGA. The V gene lost 4 bases and the J gene lost 1 base, with 11 bases spanning the gap. The CDR3 has 16 residues.

The chain joins TRBV9 to TRBJ1-2; perhaps TRBD1 as D (5 bases). V was trimmed by 2 bases and J by 3 bases, leaving 14 bases between them. The CDR3 sequence is 15 residues long. The germline gives CDR1 SGDLS, CDR2 YYNGEE. This CDR3 reads CASSVGQWDDYGYTF. The CDR3, as DNA: TGTGCCAGCAGCGTGGGCCAGTGGGACGACTATGGCTACACCTTC.

V is TRBV11-3 and J is TRBJ2-5, with a possible D match to TRBD2 (6 bases). Germline assignment: CDR1 SGHNT and CDR2 YENEEA. V lost 4 bases, J lost 0 bases, and 12 bases lay in between. The CDR3 length is 15 residues. The DNA of the CDR3 is TGTGCCAGCAGCTCTGGCGGGAAGTACCAAGAGACCCAGTACTTC. This encodes CASSSGGKYQETQYF.